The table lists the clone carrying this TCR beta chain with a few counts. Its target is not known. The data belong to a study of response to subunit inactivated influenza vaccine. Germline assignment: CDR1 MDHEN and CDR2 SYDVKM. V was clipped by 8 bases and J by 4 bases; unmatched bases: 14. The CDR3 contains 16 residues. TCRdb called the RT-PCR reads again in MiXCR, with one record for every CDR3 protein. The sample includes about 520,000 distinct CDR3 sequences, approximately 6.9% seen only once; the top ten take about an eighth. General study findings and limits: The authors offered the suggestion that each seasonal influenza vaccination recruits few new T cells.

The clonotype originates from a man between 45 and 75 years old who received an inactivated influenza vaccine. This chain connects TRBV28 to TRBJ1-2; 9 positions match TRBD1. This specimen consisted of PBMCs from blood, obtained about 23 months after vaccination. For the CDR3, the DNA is TGTGCCAGCGACCCAACAGGGTACAGGGGGCTCTATGGCTACACCTTC. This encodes CASDPTGYRGLYGYTF.